A single T cell receptor (beta chain) is shown here with its context. The CDR3 loop spans 15 amino acids. Trimming took off 1 base at V and 1 base at J, with 10 bases between the two ends. Per germline, CDR1 SNHLY and CDR2 FYNNEI. The sample comes from a study of blood T cell repertoires in COVID-19. Study in general: COVID-19 samples, acute and convalescent, were from the United States, Italy and Spain.

As processed by the authors: From reference gene primer amplification, estimates of nucleated cell counts were derived. Assay: immunoSEQ multiplex PCR; the TCRdb copy retains only in-frame clones and omits some. That table supplies the V and J calls and clone size; D and trimming were determined from the DNA. The data contain approximately 210,000 clones, 70% to 90% of them singletons. The clonotype was recovered from a man aged 50 to 60 with COVID-19, enrolled during active disease. V usage is TRBV2 and J usage is TRBJ1-2, with D uncertain. Sequenced input: peripheral blood. The CDR3 region is CASSEGWGVNYGYTF. In nucleotides, the CDR3 is TGTGCCAGCAGTGAAGGGTGGGGAGTTAACTATGGCTACACCTTC.